A single sample gave rise to the 9 T cell receptor beta chains below, sequenced in a study of OX40 agonist ivuxolimab in advanced cancers. Clones were sequenced by immunoSEQ multiplex PCR, and TCRdb holds only the in-frame ones, with some missing. The sample lists tens of thousands of clones, 86% seen once, with 0.85% to 1% in the top ten. This sample comprised CD4+ or CD8+ T cells sorted from blood, obtained in a trial of the OX40 agonist ivuxolimab. Every receptor here comes from an adult with an advanced solid tumor such as melanoma, head and neck, liver or kidney cancer.

The CDR3 nucleotides are TGTGCCAGCAGCATAAGGACAGGTCCCGAAAAACTGTTTTTT. The encoded protein is CASSIRTGPEKLFF. This chain connects TRBV7-9 to TRBJ1-4, with 7 nucleotides matching TRBD1. Germline CDR1 and CDR2: SEHNR and FQNEAQ (reference sequence). The J segment lost 8 bases and the V segment lost 5 bases, leaving 8 bases of the junction unmatched. The CDR3 consists of 14 residues.

This sequence joins TRBV2 and TRBJ1-6, with D possibly being TRBD1 (5 bases). In germline, CDR1 is SNHLY, CDR2 FYNNEI. The germline V and J ends were trimmed by 7 bases and 6 bases, with 13 bases remaining between them. The CDR3 is made up of 14 amino acids. The CDR3 loop reads CASTPTRGNSPLHF. As DNA, the CDR3 is TGTGCCAGCACCCCGACTAGGGGTAATTCACCCCTCCACTTT.

V and J are TRBV7-7 and TRBJ2-2, with 9 bases identical to TRBD1. Trimming removed 5 bases from V and 4 bases from J; junction bases left unmatched: 11. The germline CDR1 and CDR2 sequences are SSHAT and FNYEAQ (reference sequence). CDR3 length: 17 amino acids. The CDR3 sequence is CASSPLGTGKFTGELFF. CDR3 nucleotide sequence: TGTGCCAGCAGCCCGCTGGGGACAGGGAAGTTCACCGGGGAGCTGTTTTTT.

This clone was seen a single time. The CDR3 DNA reads as TGTGCCAGCAGCTCTCCTCCGGGCACTGAAGCTTTCTTT. Encoded protein: CASSSPPGTEAFF. This chain connects TRBV6-5 to TRBJ1-1; D call uncertain. The V end lost 6 bases, the J end lost 4 bases, and 12 bases lay between the germline ends. CDR3 size: 13 residues. The germline V gene encodes CDR1 MNHEY and CDR2 SVGAGI.

This sequence joins TRBV9 and TRBJ2-2; 9 nucleotides match TRBD1. Germline V lookup: CDR1 SGDLS, CDR2 YYNGEE. This CDR3 region has 15 residues. The V segment lost 3 bases and the J segment 7 bases; nucleotides outside the gene matches: 7. The CDR3 spells CASSATGGAGGELFF. DNA for the CDR3: TGTGCCAGCAGCGCCACAGGGGGCGCGGGCGGGGAGCTGTTTTTT.

This chain uses TRBV5-1 with TRBJ1-1, with a tentative D call TRBD1 (6 bases). Trimming left V 1 base short and J 4 bases short, with 14 bases between. Germline CDR1 SGHRS, CDR2 YFSETQ. The CDR3 is made up of 15 amino acids. The CDR3 loop reads CASSLKGRGSTEAFF. CDR3 nucleotides: TGCGCCAGCAGCTTGAAAGGCAGGGGTTCCACTGAAGCTTTCTTT. The full variable domain, in which reference TRBV5-1 and TRBJ1-1 provide the parts outside the CDR3, is KAGVTQTPRYLIKTRGQQVTLSCSPISGHRSVSWYQQTPGQGLQFLFEYFSETQRNKGNFPGRFSGRQFSNSRSEMNVSTLELGDSALYLCASSLKGRGSTEAFFGQGTRLTVV.

The V gene is TRBV2, the J gene TRBJ2-5; tentative D call: TRBD1 (5 bases). Germline lookup yields CDR1 SNHLY and CDR2 FYNNEI. V shed 5 bases and J shed 2 bases, with 9 bases lying between them. The CDR3 is made up of 13 amino acids. The CDR3 DNA is TGTGCCAGCAGTAAGAACAGGCAAGAGACCCAGTACTTC. Its translation: CASSKNRQETQYF.

The chain carries TRBV5-1 and TRBJ1-4; tentatively, D is TRBD1 (6 bases). The V gene's germline CDR1 is SGHRS and CDR2 YFSETQ. Trimming stripped 5 bases from V and 2 bases from J, with 13 bases between. There are 15 residues in the CDR3. CDR3 region: CASSRGARTNEKLFF. The CDR3, as DNA: TGCGCCAGCAGTCGGGGGGCCCGCACTAATGAAAAACTGTTTTTT.

The V gene is TRBV2, the J gene TRBJ1-5, with unresolved D. The CDR3 is 15 residues long. V lost 6 bases and J 3 bases, leaving 15 bases between the germline ends. Germline V gives CDR1 SNHLY, CDR2 FYNNEI. This chain's CDR3 is CASSVEAGLNQPQHF. In nucleotides, the CDR3 is TGTGCCAGCAGCGTAGAGGCAGGCCTCAATCAGCCCCAGCATTTT.